Included here is one TCR beta chain sequence, with context. The data derive from a study of blood T cells in healthy people across ages. The J segment lost 2 bases and the V segment lost 4 bases, leaving 11 bases of the junction unmatched. Germline CDR1 and CDR2: DFQATT and SNEGSKA (reference sequence). This CDR3 comprises 17 residues. A second PCR of 7 to 11 cycles used a sample-barcoded 5' primer and a J-beta primer mix. TCRdb itself ran the 5' RACE reads through MiXCR, one entry per CDR3 protein. The top ten clones hold around 7.7% of a sample with about 1.7 million distinct CDR3 sequences, over 25% of them seen once.

V gene TRBV20-1 combines with J gene TRBJ2-3; 11 bases align to TRBD2. Sequenced material: blood. This sequence originates from a woman aged 25 to 39 in good health. DNA of the CDR3: TGCAGTGCTACCCTCACGCGACTAGCGGGGTCCACAGATACGCAGTATTTT. This codes for CSATLTRLAGSTDTQYF.